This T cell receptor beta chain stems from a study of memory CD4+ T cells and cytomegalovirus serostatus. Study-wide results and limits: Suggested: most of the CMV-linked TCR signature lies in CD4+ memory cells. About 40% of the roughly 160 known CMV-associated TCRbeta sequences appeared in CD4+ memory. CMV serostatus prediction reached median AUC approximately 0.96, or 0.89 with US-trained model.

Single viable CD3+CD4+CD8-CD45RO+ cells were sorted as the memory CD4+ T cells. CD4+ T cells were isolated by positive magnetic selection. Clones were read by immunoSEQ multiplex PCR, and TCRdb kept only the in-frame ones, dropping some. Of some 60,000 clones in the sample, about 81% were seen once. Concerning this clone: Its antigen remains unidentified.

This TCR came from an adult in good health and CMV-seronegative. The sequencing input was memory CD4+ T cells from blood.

The CDR3 DNA follows: TGTGCCAGAAGCTTGTTCCTGACATCAGAGGAGGTATGGAATGAGCAGTTCTTC. Its protein product is CARSLFLTSEEVWNEQFF. The chain combines TRBV5-3 with TRBJ2-1; perhaps TRBD2 as D (5 bases). Being an ORF, TRBV5-3 has a function that is uncertain. The V gene lost 1 base and the J gene lost 7 bases, with 24 bases spanning the gap. This CDR3 has 18 residues.